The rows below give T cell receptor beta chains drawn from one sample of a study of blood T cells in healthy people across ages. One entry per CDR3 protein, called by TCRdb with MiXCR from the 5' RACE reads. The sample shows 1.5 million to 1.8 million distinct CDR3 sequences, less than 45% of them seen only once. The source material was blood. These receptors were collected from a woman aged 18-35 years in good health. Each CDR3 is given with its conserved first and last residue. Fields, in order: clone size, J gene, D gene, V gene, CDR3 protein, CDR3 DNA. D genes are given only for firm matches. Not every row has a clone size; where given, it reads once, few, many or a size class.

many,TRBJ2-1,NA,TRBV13,CASSLWSSYNEQFF,TGTGCCAGCAGCTTATGGAGCTCCTACAATGAGCAGTTCTTC
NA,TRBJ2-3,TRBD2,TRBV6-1,CASSEGSGGSDTQYF,TGTGCCAGCAGTGAGGGTAGCGGGGGTTCAGATACGCAGTATTTT
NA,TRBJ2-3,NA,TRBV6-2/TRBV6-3,CASSTQGRTDTQYF,TGTGCCAGCAGTACGCAGGGGCGCACAGATACGCAGTATTTT
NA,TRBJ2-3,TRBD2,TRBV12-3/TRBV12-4,CASIRGLAASTDTQYF,TGTGCCAGCATCCGAGGACTAGCGGCTAGCACAGATACGCAGTATTTT
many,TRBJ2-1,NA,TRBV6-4,CASSSDGIYNEQFF,TGTGCCAGCAGTTCGGACGGAATCTACAATGAGCAGTTCTTC
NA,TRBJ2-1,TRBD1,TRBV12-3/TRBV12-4,CASTGGVGQGAHEQFF,TGTGCCAGCACCGGGGGCGTGGGACAGGGAGCGCATGAGCAGTTCTTC
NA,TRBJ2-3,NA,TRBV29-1,CSVAIAISTDTQYF,TGCAGCGTTGCCATAGCGATTAGCACAGATACGCAGTATTTT
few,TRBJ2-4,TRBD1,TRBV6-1,CASSVGTGENIQYF,TGTGCCAGCAGTGTTGGGACAGGGGAAAACATTCAGTACTTC
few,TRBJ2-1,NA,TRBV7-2,CASSPTSGNLEQFF,TGTGCCAGCAGCCCGACGAGCGGAAATCTTGAGCAGTTCTTC
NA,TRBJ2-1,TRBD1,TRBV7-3,CASSPTGGLIYEQFF,TGTGCCAGCAGTCCCACAGGGGGCTTAATTTATGAGCAGTTCTTC
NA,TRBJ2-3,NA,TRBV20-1,CSAKKGASTDTQYF,TGCAGTGCTAAAAAGGGTGCAAGCACAGATACGCAGTATTTT
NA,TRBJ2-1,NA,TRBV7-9,CASSDPVNEQFF,TGTGCCAGCAGCGACCCCGTGAATGAGCAGTTCTTC
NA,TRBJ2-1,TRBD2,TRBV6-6,CASSYIGAGGGNEQFF,TGTGCCAGCAGTTACATCGGGGCCGGCGGGGGGAATGAGCAGTTCTTC
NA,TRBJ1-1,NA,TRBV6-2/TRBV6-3,CASSWLGAEAFF,TGTGCCAGCAGTTGGTTGGGGGCTGAAGCTTTCTTT
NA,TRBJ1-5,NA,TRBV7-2,CASSLTVLSNQPQHF,TGTGCCAGCAGCTTGACAGTTCTGAGCAATCAGCCCCAGCATTTT
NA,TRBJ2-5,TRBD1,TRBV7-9,CASSLPPGQSYQETQYF,TGTGCCAGCAGCTTACCACCGGGACAGTCTTACCAAGAGACCCAGTACTTC
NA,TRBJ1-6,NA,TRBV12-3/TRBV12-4,CASRLTVDGYYSPLHF,TGTGCCAGCAGGCTAACAGTTGACGGTTATTATTCACCCCTCCACTTT
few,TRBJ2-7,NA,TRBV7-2,CASSLGGAQLSYEQYF,TGTGCCAGCAGCTTAGGAGGAGCTCAACTTTCCTACGAGCAGTACTTC
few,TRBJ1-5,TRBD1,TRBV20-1,CSARDRQGAFQPQHF,TGCAGTGCTAGAGATAGGCAGGGGGCTTTTCAGCCCCAGCATTTT
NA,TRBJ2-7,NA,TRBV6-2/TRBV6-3,CASRDLPYEQYF,TGTGCCAGCAGGGACTTGCCCTACGAGCAGTACTTC
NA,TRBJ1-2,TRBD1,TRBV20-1,CSARVAGGTLHGYTF,TGCAGTGCTAGAGTGGCAGGGGGCACTCTCCATGGCTACACCTTC
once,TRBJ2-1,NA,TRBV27,CASRWAGIEQFF,TGTGCCAGCAGGTGGGCGGGTATTGAGCAGTTCTTC
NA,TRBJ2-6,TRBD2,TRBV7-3,CASSLQGGLLSGANVLTF,TGTGCCAGCAGCTTGCAGGGAGGGTTACTCTCTGGGGCCAACGTCCTGACTTTC
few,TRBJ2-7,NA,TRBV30,CAWSIPAYEQYF,TGTGCCTGGAGTATACCGGCCTACGAGCAGTACTTC
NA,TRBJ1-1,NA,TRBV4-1,CASSHVPGHISFF,TGCGCCAGCAGCCATGTACCGGGACATATCTCTTTCTTT
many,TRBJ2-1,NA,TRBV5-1,CASSPAGTPSVTSSYNEQFF,TGCGCCAGCAGCCCGGCCGGGACTCCCAGTGTGACCAGCTCCTACAATGAGCAGTTCTTC
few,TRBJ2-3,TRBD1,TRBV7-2,CASSLGGTGLGDTQYF,TGTGCCAGCAGCTTAGGTGGGACAGGGCTCGGCGATACGCAGTATTTT
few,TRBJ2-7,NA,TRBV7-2,CASSLSCGQTYEQYF,TGTGCCAGCAGCTTAAGCTGCGGACAGACCTACGAGCAGTACTTC
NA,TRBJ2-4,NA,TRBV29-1,CSVSGRVNNIQYF,TGCAGCGTTTCCGGCCGGGTCAATAACATTCAGTACTTC
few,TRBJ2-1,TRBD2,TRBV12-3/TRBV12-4,CASSWTSGGFSYNEQFF,TGTGCCAGCAGTTGGACTAGCGGGGGGTTTTCCTACAATGAGCAGTTCTTC
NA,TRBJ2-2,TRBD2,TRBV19,CASSIFGLAVNTGELFF,TGTGCCAGTAGTATATTTGGTCTAGCGGTGAACACCGGGGAGCTGTTTTTT
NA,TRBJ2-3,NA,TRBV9,CASSDPRGSDTQYF,TGTGCCAGCAGCGACCCCCGGGGTTCGGATACGCAGTATTTT
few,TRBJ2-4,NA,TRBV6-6,CASSPDPVVKNIQYF,TGTGCCAGCAGTCCCGACCCAGTGGTCAAAAACATTCAGTACTTC
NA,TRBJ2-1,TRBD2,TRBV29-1,CSVSGLAGEQSSYNEQFF,TGCAGCGTTTCCGGACTAGCGGGGGAGCAGAGCTCCTACAATGAGCAGTTCTTC
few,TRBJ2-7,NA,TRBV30,CAWSPLTRGEQYF,TGTGCCTGGAGTCCCCTAACACGAGGCGAGCAGTACTTC
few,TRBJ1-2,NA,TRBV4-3,CASSQTTGYGEANYGYTF,TGCGCCAGCAGCCAGACGACAGGCTACGGAGAGGCTAACTATGGCTACACCTTC
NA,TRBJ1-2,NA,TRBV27,CASSPTGEINYGYTF,TGTGCCAGCAGCCCGACAGGAGAAATCAACTATGGCTACACCTTC
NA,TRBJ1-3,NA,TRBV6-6,CASRWGNTIYF,TGTGCCAGCAGATGGGGAAACACCATATATTTT
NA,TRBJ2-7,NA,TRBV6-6,CASSYGWDEQYF,TGTGCCAGCAGTTACGGTTGGGATGAGCAGTACTTC
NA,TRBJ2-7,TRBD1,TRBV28,CASSPSPGQRSSYEQYF,TGTGCCAGCAGCCCTTCCCCGGGACAGCGTAGCTCCTACGAGCAGTACTTC
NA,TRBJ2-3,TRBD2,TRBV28,CASGTSGSGTDTQYF,TGTGCCAGCGGGACTAGCGGGTCCGGCACAGATACGCAGTATTTT
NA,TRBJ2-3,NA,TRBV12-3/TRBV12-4,CASSPSRRPADTQYF,TGTGCCAGCAGCCCCTCGCGCCGCCCCGCAGATACGCAGTATTTT
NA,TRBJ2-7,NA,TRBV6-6,CASSQRASSYEQYF,TGTGCCAGCAGTCAGCGTGCGAGCTCCTACGAGCAGTACTTC
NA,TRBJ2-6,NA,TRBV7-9,CASSFTLNVLTF,TGTGCCAGCAGCTTTACTCTAAACGTCCTGACTTTC
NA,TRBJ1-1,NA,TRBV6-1,CAVRRQGGTEAFF,TGTGCCGTCCGGCGGCAGGGAGGAACTGAAGCTTTCTTT
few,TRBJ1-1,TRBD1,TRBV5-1,CASSLLGTAQNTEAFF,TGCGCCAGCAGCTTGCTCGGGACAGCCCAAAACACTGAAGCTTTCTTT
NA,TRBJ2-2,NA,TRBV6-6,CASRQQGIGELFF,TGTGCCAGCAGGCAACAGGGTATCGGGGAGCTGTTTTTT
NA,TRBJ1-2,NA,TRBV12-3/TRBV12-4,CASSFRGIYGYTF,TGTGCCAGCAGTTTTAGGGGGATCTATGGCTACACCTTC
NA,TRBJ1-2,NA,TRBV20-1,CSARGRLAGQEDFYGYTF,TGCAGTGCTAGGGGGAGACTAGCTGGCCAAGAGGACTTCTATGGCTACACCTTC
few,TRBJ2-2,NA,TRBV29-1,CSVVVEGHTGELFF,TGCAGCGTTGTTGTAGAGGGGCACACCGGGGAGCTGTTTTTT
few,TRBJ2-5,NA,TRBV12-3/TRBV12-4,CASSVGGSVQYF,TGTGCCAGTTCCGTCGGCGGGTCCGTGCAGTACTTC
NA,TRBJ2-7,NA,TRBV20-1,CSAFGTGRGYEQYF,TGCAGTGCTTTTGGGACGGGGAGGGGGTACGAGCAGTACTTC
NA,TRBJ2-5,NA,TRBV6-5,CASSYGPDPLPKETQYF,TGTGCCAGCAGTTACGGGCCCGACCCATTGCCGAAAGAGACCCAGTACTTC
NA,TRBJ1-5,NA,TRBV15,CATSRDRGAGQPQHF,TGTGCCACCAGCAGAGATCGGGGGGCAGGCCAGCCCCAGCATTTT
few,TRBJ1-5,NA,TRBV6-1,CASSGRDALNQPQHF,TGTGCCAGCAGTGGCCGGGACGCGCTAAATCAGCCCCAGCATTTT